What follows is one TCR beta chain and its context. These data are taken from a study of identical twins. TCRdb ran MiXCR on the 5' RACE reads and lists one entry per CDR3 protein. The table has over 500,000 distinct CDR3 sequences, about 20% seen once; the top ten hold approximately 0.95%. These records were also assigned to another study, of T cells expressing NK-cell markers. From that paper: Sorted CD3+CD56+NKG2C+, CD3+CD56+NKG2C- and CD3+CD56-NKG2C+ T cells provided the TCR beta repertoires.

Sample: CD4+ T cells sorted from blood. The receptor comes from a woman younger than 30 in good health.

CDR3 sequence (DNA): TGCAGTGCTGGGGGGGATCTCTCCTATAATTCACCCCTCCACTTT. Encoded protein: CSAGGDLSYNSPLHF. The rearrangement joins TRBV20-1 to TRBJ1-6, with D tentatively TRBD1 (5 bases). Looked up from germline, CDR1 is DFQATT and CDR2 is SNEGSKA (reference sequence). V was shortened by 5 bases and J by 0 bases, with 11 bases between the two germline ends. This CDR3 comprises 15 residues.